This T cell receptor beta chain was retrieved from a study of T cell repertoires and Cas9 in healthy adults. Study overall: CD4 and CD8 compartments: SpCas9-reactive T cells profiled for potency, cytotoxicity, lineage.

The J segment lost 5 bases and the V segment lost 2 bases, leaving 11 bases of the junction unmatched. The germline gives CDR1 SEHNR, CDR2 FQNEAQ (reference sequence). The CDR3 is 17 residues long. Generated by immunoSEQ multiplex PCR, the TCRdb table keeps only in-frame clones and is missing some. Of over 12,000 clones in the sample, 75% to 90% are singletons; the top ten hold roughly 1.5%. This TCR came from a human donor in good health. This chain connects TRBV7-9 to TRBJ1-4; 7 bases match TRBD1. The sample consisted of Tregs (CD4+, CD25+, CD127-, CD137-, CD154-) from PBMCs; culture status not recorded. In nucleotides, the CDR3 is TGTGCCAGCAGCTTACCGGGACAGCTCCGATCGAATGAAAAACTGTTTTTT. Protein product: CASSLPGQLRSNEKLFF. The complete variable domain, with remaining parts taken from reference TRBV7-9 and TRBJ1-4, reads DTGVSQNPRHKITKRGQNVTFRCDPISEHNRLYWYRQTLGQGPEFLTYFQNEAQLEKSRLLSDRFSAERPKGSFSTLEIQRTEQGDSAMYLCASSLPGQLRSNEKLFFGSGTQLSVL.